This TCR beta chain was profiled in a study of control samples from healthy donors and cancer patients. The CDR3 is 12 residues long. V was clipped by 2 bases and J by 4 bases, with 5 bases between them. TCRdb's table, derived via immunoSEQ multiplex PCR, lists solely in-frame clones and lacks some. The sample carries approximately 49,000 clones, 65% to 90% recorded once. The receptor was derived from a woman aged 50 to 60 with lung cancer. V is TRBV12-3 or TRBV12-4 and J is TRBJ1-2; D is undetermined. Sequencing input: PBMCs. CDR3 DNA: TGTGCCAGCAGTTTAAACCTCTATGGCTACACCTTC. Translating gives CASSLNLYGYTF.